These 18 T cell receptor beta chains were all obtained from the same sample, sequenced in a study of blood T cell repertoires in COVID-19. Sequencing used immunoSEQ multiplex PCR; TCRdb keeps in-frame clones, though not all of them. The sample consists of roughly 300,000 clones, 87% of them appearing once. The sample comprised PBMCs or T cells enriched from blood (not recorded which). All receptors derive from a woman in her 30s who had recovered from COVID-19.

As for this clone: This sample also contains other DNA sequences that code for the same CDR3. The chain combines TRBV5-1 with TRBJ2-1; D is perhaps TRBD2 (5 bases). The CDR3 covers 13 residues. CDR1 SGHRS and CDR2 YFSETQ come from the germline V gene. V lost 4 bases and J lost 0, with 5 bases in between. The CDR3 DNA reads TGCGCCAGCAGCCGGGACTCCTACAATGAGCAGTTCTTC. Protein: CASSRDSYNEQFF.

The gene calls are TRBV29-1 and TRBJ2-7, with a possible D match to TRBD2 (5 bases). The germline V gene has CDR1 SQVTM and CDR2 ANQGSEA. The germline V and J ends were trimmed by 3 bases and 2 bases, with 11 bases remaining between them. This CDR3 has 13 amino acids. Here the CDR3 reads CSVEFGRAYEQYF. The CDR3 DNA sequence: TGCAGCGTTGAGTTTGGGCGGGCCTACGAGCAGTACTTC.

The genes are TRBV4-3 and TRBJ1-1, with D perhaps TRBD1 (5 bases). CDR3 length equals 15 residues. Germline assignment: CDR1 LGHNA and CDR2 YSLEER. Between the trimmed V and J ends, which lost 3 bases and 1 base, there was a span of 12 bases. DNA for the CDR3: TGCGCCAGCAGCCAGAGGTTAACAGGGAACACTGAAGCTTTCTTT. It encodes CASSQRLTGNTEAFF.

The chain has TRBV27 and TRBJ2-7; perhaps TRBD2 as D (6 bases). Germline V lookup: CDR1 MNHEY, CDR2 SMNVEV (reference sequence). This CDR3 comprises 13 residues. Deletions cut 3 bases from V and 2 bases from J, with 8 bases between. The CDR3 protein is CASSFGGTYEQYF. CDR3 in DNA: TGTGCCAGCAGTTTTGGCGGGACCTACGAGCAGTACTTC.

The CDR3 region is CASSLRRISEATNEKLFF. The CDR3, as DNA: TGTGCCAGCTCACTTAGAAGGATCTCGGAGGCAACTAATGAAAAACTGTTTTTT. The chain employs TRBV18 and TRBJ1-4, with D uncertain. The CDR3 has 18 residues. With 4 bases removed from V and 0 bases from J, the gap between germline ends came to 18 bases. The germline CDR1 and CDR2 sequences are KGHSH and LQKENI. Together with reference TRBV18 and TRBJ1-4, the CDR3 gives the full variable domain: NAGVMQNPRHLVRRRGQEARLRCSPMKGHSHVYWYRQLPEEGLKFMVYLQKENIIDESGMPKERFSAEFPKEGPSILRIQQVVRGDSAAYFCASSLRRISEATNEKLFFGSGTQLSVL.

The chain is built from TRBV7-8 and TRBJ2-5; D uncertain. The CDR3 runs 15 residues. Germline V gene lookup returns CDR1 SGHVS and CDR2 FQNEAQ. The V end was cut by 5 bases, the J end by 2 bases, with 15 bases between. The DNA of the CDR3 is TGTGCCAGCAGCCCGAGGTATGCGGCTCAAGAGACCCAGTACTTC. It yields the protein CASSPRYAAQETQYF.

The chain is built from TRBV19 and TRBJ1-3; a weak D match, TRBD1 (6 bases). Trimming removed 9 bases from V and 0 bases from J, with 18 bases in between. The length of the CDR3 is 16 residues. Germline V gives CDR1 LNHDA, CDR2 SQIVND (reference sequence). The CDR3 DNA reads TGTGCCAGCACGACAGGCAACCTCCACTCTGGAAACACCATATATTTT. It translates to CASTTGNLHSGNTIYF.

This clone was picked up one time. CDR3 in DNA: TGTGCCAGCAGCTCCACCGGGACAGCAGCTTACGAGCAGTACTTC. Translated: CASSSTGTAAYEQYF. The chain joins TRBV13 to TRBJ2-7; 7 bases align to TRBD1. CDR1 is PRHDT, CDR2 FYEKMQ, per germline (reference sequence). The trim removed 4 bases at V and 4 bases at J, leaving 10 bases unmatched. The CDR3 length is 15 residues.

This chain joins TRBV9 and TRBJ1-1; 12 nucleotides line up with TRBD1. Germline CDR1 is SGDLS and CDR2 is YYNGEE. After removal of 2 bases from V and 3 bases from J, the junction contained 8 bases not matched to a gene. The CDR3 covers 17 residues. The CDR3 DNA sequence: TGTGCCAGCAGCGTGGGTGGGACAGGGGGCCTGGACACTGAAGCTTTCTTT. It specifies CASSVGGTGGLDTEAFF.

This clone has a handful of counts. V is TRBV7-3 and J is TRBJ2-1; D is perhaps TRBD2 (5 bases). Looked up from germline, CDR1 is SGHTA and CDR2 is FQGTGA. The CDR3 is 14 amino acids. V lost 2 bases to trimming and J lost 2 bases, with 7 bases between them. CDR3 bases: TGTGCCAGCAGCTTAGACGGGGCCTACAATGAGCAGTTCTTC. It codes for CASSLDGAYNEQFF.

The chain uses TRBV18 and TRBJ1-3, with TRBD1 identical over 7 bases. This CDR3 has 16 residues. Germline V gives CDR1 KGHSH, CDR2 LQKENI. V lost 3 bases to trimming and J lost 3 bases; unmatched junction nucleotides: 8. The CDR3 nucleotides are TGTGCCAGCTCACCCACTGACAGGGTGGGTGGAAACACCATATATTTT. This sequence encodes CASSPTDRVGGNTIYF.

V usage is TRBV7-6 and J usage is TRBJ1-2; TRBD1 agrees at 12 bases. Trimming took 5 bases from V and 7 from J; bases not matched to a gene: 8. The CDR3 contains 15 residues. CDR1 and CDR2 (germline): SGHVS, FNYEAQ. The CDR3 here is CASSPGGTGGAGYTF. In DNA form, the CDR3 reads TGTGCCAGCAGCCCAGGGGGGACAGGGGGCGCTGGCTACACCTTC.

The chain is built from TRBV30 and TRBJ2-6, with 10 bases fitting TRBD1. The CDR3 runs 16 residues. CDR1 is GTSNPN, CDR2 SVGIG, per germline (reference sequence). After removal of 3 bases from V and 2 bases from J, the junction contained 4 bases not matched to a gene. The CDR3 nucleotides are TGTGCCTGGAGCAAGACAGGGGGCCCTGGGGCCAACGTCCTGACTTTC. The encoded protein is CAWSKTGGPGANVLTF.

The table lists this clone with a count of one. V is TRBV5-5 and J is TRBJ1-3, with D possibly being TRBD1 (6 bases). The V gene lost 0 bases and the J gene lost 0 bases, with 16 bases spanning the gap. Germline V CDR1 and CDR2: SGHKS, YYEKEE (reference sequence). The CDR3 loop spans 18 amino acids. The CDR3 bases are TGTGCCAGCAGCTTGGGGACAAGGACAGTTTACTCTGGAAACACCATATATTTT. Residues: CASSLGTRTVYSGNTIYF.

This clone was observed once. The chain joins TRBV3-1 (or the pseudogene TRBV3-2) to TRBJ1-1; TRBD1 aligns across 7 bases. Per the germline V gene, CDR1 is LGHDT and CDR2 is YNNKEL (reference sequence). This CDR3 region has 14 residues. Trimming at V came to 7 bases and at J to 3 bases, leaving 8 bases not matched to a gene. The CDR3 spells CASIRGGLDTEAFF. The CDR3 DNA follows: TGTGCCAGCATAAGAGGGGGCCTGGACACTGAAGCTTTCTTT.

J is TRBJ2-7 and V is TRBV2; tentative D call: TRBD1 (6 bases). CDR3 size: 13 residues. The ends were cut back, 4 bases at V and 4 bases at J, with 11 bases in the middle. CDR1 and CDR2 from the germline V gene are SNHLY and FYNNEI. DNA for the CDR3: TGTGCCAGCAGTGGGGGGACACCTTACGAGCAGTACTTC. It encodes CASSGGTPYEQYF.

This clone came up a few times. The chain recombines TRBV9 with TRBJ1-3, with D possibly being TRBD1 (5 bases). The V gene's germline CDR1 is SGDLS and CDR2 YYNGEE. V dropped 3 bases and J dropped 1 base, with 11 bases sitting between them. The CDR3 runs to 15 residues. CDR3: CASSAGLTSGNTIYF. Written as DNA, the CDR3 is TGTGCCAGCAGCGCGGGACTTACATCTGGAAACACCATATATTTT.

This sequence joins TRBV6-5 and TRBJ2-7, with TRBD2 matching 7 bases. The trim removed 7 bases at V and 0 bases at J, leaving 3 bases unmatched. Per germline, CDR1 MNHEY and CDR2 SVGAGI. The CDR3 length is 13 residues. The CDR3 is CASTRGSSYEQYF. The CDR3 DNA sequence: TGTGCCAGCACGCGGGGGAGCTCCTACGAGCAGTACTTC.